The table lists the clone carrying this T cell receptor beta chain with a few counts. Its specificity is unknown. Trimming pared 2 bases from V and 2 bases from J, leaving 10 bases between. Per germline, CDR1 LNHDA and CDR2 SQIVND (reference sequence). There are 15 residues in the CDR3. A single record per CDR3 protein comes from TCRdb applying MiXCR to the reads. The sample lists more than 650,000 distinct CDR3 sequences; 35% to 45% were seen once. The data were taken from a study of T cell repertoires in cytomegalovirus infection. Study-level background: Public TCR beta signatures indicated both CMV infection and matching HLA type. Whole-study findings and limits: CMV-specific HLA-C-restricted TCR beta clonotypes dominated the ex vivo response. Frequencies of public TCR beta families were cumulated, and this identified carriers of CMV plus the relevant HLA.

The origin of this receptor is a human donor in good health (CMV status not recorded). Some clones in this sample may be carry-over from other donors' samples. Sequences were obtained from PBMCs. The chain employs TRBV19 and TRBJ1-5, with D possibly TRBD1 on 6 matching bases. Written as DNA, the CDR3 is TGTGCCAGTAGTATACGCGGGGGGCGCAATCAGCCCCAGCATTTT. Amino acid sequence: CASSIRGGRNQPQHF.